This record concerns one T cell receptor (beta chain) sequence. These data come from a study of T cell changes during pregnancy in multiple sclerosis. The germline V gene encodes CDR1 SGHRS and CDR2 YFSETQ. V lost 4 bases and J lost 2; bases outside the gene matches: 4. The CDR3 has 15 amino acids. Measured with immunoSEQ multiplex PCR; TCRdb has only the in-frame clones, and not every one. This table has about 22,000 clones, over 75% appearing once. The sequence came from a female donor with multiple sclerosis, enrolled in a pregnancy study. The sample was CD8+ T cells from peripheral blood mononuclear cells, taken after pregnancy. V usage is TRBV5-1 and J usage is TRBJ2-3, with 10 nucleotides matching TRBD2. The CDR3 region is CASSRGTSDTDTQYF. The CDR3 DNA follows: TGCGCCAGCAGCAGAGGGACTAGCGACACAGATACGCAGTATTTT.